This entry lists 28 T cell receptor beta chains sequenced from one sample in a study of a mutant IDH1 vaccine in newly diagnosed glioma. The method was immunoSEQ multiplex PCR; TCRdb's version includes in-frame clones alone and lacks a portion of them. The repertoire holds tens of thousands of clones, with more than 70% as singletons. Time point reported: week 23, last vaccination. A single vaccine dose contained 300 ug of mutant IDH1 20-mer peptide, and topical imiquimod was used with it. Their antigens remain unidentified. The source material was PBMCs, sampled from a glioma patient whose treatment included an IDH1 peptide vaccine. Every receptor here comes from a woman aged 50 to 60 with glioma.

The J gene is TRBJ1-1, the V gene TRBV29-1, with 7 bases identical to TRBD1. CDR3 length: 14 residues. Trimming cost V 2 bases and J 6 bases; bases outside gene matches: 9. Looked up from germline, CDR1 is SQVTM and CDR2 is ANQGSEA. CDR3 loop: CSVESFAGGAEAFF. CDR3 coding DNA: TGCAGCGTTGAAAGCTTTGCAGGGGGAGCTGAAGCTTTCTTT.

The CDR3 spells CASTPGTGGNYGYTF. CDR3 bases: TGTGCCAGCACCCCTGGGACAGGGGGTAACTATGGCTACACCTTC. The chain uses TRBV7-6 and TRBJ1-2; TRBD1 agrees at 11 bases. The CDR3 contains 15 residues. Germline lookup yields CDR1 SGHVS and CDR2 FNYEAQ. The junction had 5 bases not matched to a gene; V was cut back by 7 bases and J by 1 base.

The chain recombines TRBV2 with TRBJ1-2; 7 bases match TRBD1. Germline V CDR1 and CDR2: SNHLY, FYNNEI. The CDR3 loop spans 14 amino acids. The ends lost 4 bases at V and 3 bases at J; junction bases unmatched: 5. This chain's CDR3 is CASSVGTAYYGYTF. The CDR3 DNA reads TGTGCCAGCAGTGTGGGGACAGCCTACTATGGCTACACCTTC.

The chain is built from TRBV27 and TRBJ2-7; the D gene is possibly TRBD2 (5 bases). V lost 6 bases and J lost 2, with 17 bases in between. CDR1 is MNHEY and CDR2 is SMNVEV in the germline V gene (reference sequence). This CDR3 comprises 15 residues. DNA for the CDR3: TGTGCCAGCAGAACCTCGGGCGGGCCGACCTACGAGCAGTACTTC. The encoded protein is CASRTSGGPTYEQYF.

The V gene is TRBV27, the J gene TRBJ2-3; 7 bases match TRBD2. This CDR3 comprises 16 residues. Trimming at V came to 2 bases and at J to 7 bases, leaving 12 bases not matched to a gene. Germline V gene sequence: CDR1 MNHEY, CDR2 SMNVEV (reference sequence). The CDR3 spells CASSLIGEGKRNTQYF. CDR3 nucleotide sequence: TGTGCCAGCAGTTTAATTGGGGAGGGGAAGAGGAATACGCAGTATTTT.

The chain uses TRBV5-6 and TRBJ2-2; D is unclear. CDR1 is SGHDT, CDR2 YYEEEE, per germline. This CDR3 spans 12 amino acids. The V end was cut by 0 bases, the J end by 8 bases, with 5 bases between. The CDR3 DNA reads TGTGCCAGCAGCTTGGCCCTAGGGGAGCTGTTTTTT. The encoded protein is CASSLALGELFF.

The genes are TRBV6-4 and TRBJ2-3, with 12 bases aligning to TRBD2. V lost 5 bases and J lost 5; bases outside the gene matches: 8. The length of the CDR3 is 16 residues. The germline CDR1 and CDR2 sequences are MRHNA and SNTAGT. CDR3 region: CASSRTSGAGGDTQYF. In DNA, the CDR3 is TGTGCCAGCAGTAGGACTAGCGGGGCCGGGGGAGATACGCAGTATTTT.

This clone occurred once. The V gene is TRBV7-3, the J gene TRBJ2-1; 9 nucleotides line up with TRBD2. The CDR3 is 20 residues long. V lost 2 bases to trimming and J lost 6 bases; unmatched junction nucleotides: 20. Germline CDR1 SGHTA, CDR2 FQGTGA. CDR3 bases: TGTGCCAGCAGCTTACCGGTAAGAGCGGGAGGCCCCAGGGGCAGCAATGAGCAGTTCTTC. Encoded protein: CASSLPVRAGGPRGSNEQFF.

The DNA of the CDR3 is TGTGCCAGCAGTGAGGGAGGGAACACTGAAGCTTTCTTT. It is translated as CASSEGGNTEAFF. The rearrangement links TRBV2 to TRBJ1-1; D uncertain. V was pared by 3 bases and J by 1 base, with 6 bases between. Germline V gene lookup returns CDR1 SNHLY and CDR2 FYNNEI. The CDR3 extends over 13 amino acids.

This sequence joins TRBV29-1 and TRBJ1-1; no clear D. The germline CDR1 and CDR2 sequences are SQVTM and ANQGSEA. The V gene lost 5 bases and the J gene lost 1 base, with 5 bases spanning the gap. The CDR3 spans 11 residues. Here the CDR3 DNA reads TGCAGCGTTATCAAGAACACTGAAGCTTTCTTT. This codes for CSVIKNTEAFF.

This clone has a single count. The V and J genes are TRBV14 and TRBJ1-1; the D is unclear. This CDR3 spans 14 amino acids. Between the trimmed V and J ends, which lost 6 bases and 1 base, there was a span of 12 bases. Germline V gene lookup returns CDR1 SGHDN and CDR2 FVKESK. The CDR3 DNA sequence: TGTGCCAGCAGTTCCTTTCGAGGGAACACTGAAGCTTTCTTT. It encodes CASSSFRGNTEAFF. The whole variable domain, filled in from reference TRBV14 and TRBJ1-1, reads EAGVTQFPSHSVIEKGQTVTLRCDPISGHDNLYWYRRVMGKEIKFLLHFVKESKQDESGMPNNRFLAERTGGTYSTLKVQPAELEDSGVYFCASSSFRGNTEAFFGQGTRLTVV.

The CDR3 here is CASSLGRQETQYF. CDR3 DNA: TGTGCCAGCAGCTTAGGACGTCAAGAGACCCAGTACTTC. The chain recombines TRBV7-2 with TRBJ2-5; D is ambiguous. The germline gives CDR1 SGHTA, CDR2 FQGNSA. The CDR3 runs 13 residues. V lost 1 base and J lost 2, with 5 bases in between.

V usage is TRBV6-1 and J usage is TRBJ2-7, with D perhaps TRBD2 (6 bases). Germline CDR1 MNHNS, CDR2 SASEGT. CDR3 length: 15 residues. V was pared by 6 bases and J by 0 bases, with 15 bases between. CDR3 sequence: CASSPSSVSSYEQYF. As DNA, the CDR3 is TGTGCCAGCAGCCCCTCTAGCGTCAGCTCCTACGAGCAGTACTTC.

The V and J genes are TRBV6-6 and TRBJ2-5; D unclear. The V gene's germline CDR1 is MNHNY and CDR2 SVGAGI (reference sequence). The V gene lost 7 bases and the J gene lost 0 bases, with 12 bases spanning the gap. This CDR3 contains 14 residues. The CDR3 loop is CASTPTGHQETQYF. CDR3 sequence (DNA): TGTGCCAGCACCCCGACTGGACACCAAGAGACCCAGTACTTC.

The chain links TRBV29-1 to TRBJ2-1; 7 bases are a match to TRBD2. V lost 6 bases and J lost 0; bases outside the gene matches: 11. CDR3 length equals 16 residues. Germline V lookup: CDR1 SQVTM, CDR2 ANQGSEA. The chain's CDR3 is CSVGRLADSSYNEQFF. The DNA for the CDR3 is TGCAGCGTGGGTAGACTAGCAGATAGCTCCTACAATGAGCAGTTCTTC.

The J gene is TRBJ1-1, the V gene TRBV11-1; D is possibly TRBD1 (5 bases). Trimming stripped 4 bases from V and 2 bases from J, with 14 bases between. The germline V gene encodes CDR1 SGHAT and CDR2 FQDESV (reference sequence). The CDR3 consists of 15 residues. The CDR3 region is CASSSLRGYNTEAFF. The CDR3 nucleotides are TGTGCCAGCAGCTCCCTTCGGGGCTATAACACTGAAGCTTTCTTT.

V is TRBV27 and J is TRBJ2-7; no clear D. With 3 bases removed from V and 1 base from J, the gap between germline ends came to 7 bases. Germline loops: CDR1 MNHEY, CDR2 SMNVEV (reference sequence). The length of the CDR3 is 13 residues. The CDR3 bases are TGTGCCAGCAGTTTCAGAGAATCCTACGAGCAGTACTTC. It translates to CASSFRESYEQYF.

The genes are TRBV5-1 and TRBJ2-7; 11 bases map to TRBD1. The trim removed 4 bases at V and 5 bases at J, leaving 8 bases unmatched. The CDR3 totals 15 residues. The germline V gene encodes CDR1 SGHRS and CDR2 YFSETQ. CDR3 sequence: CASSNRTGGGHEQYF. DNA for the CDR3: TGCGCCAGCAGCAACCGGACAGGGGGCGGCCACGAGCAGTACTTC. Together with reference TRBV5-1 and TRBJ2-7, the CDR3 gives the full variable domain: KAGVTQTPRYLIKTRGQQVTLSCSPISGHRSVSWYQQTPGQGLQFLFEYFSETQRNKGNFPGRFSGRQFSNSRSEMNVSTLELGDSALYLCASSNRTGGGHEQYFGPGTRLTVT.

V and J are TRBV27 and TRBJ1-5; no definite D call. Trimming removed 6 bases at V and 6 bases at J, with 15 bases between. Germline V gene data show CDR1 as MNHEY and CDR2 as SMNVEV (reference sequence). This CDR3 is built from 14 residues. CDR3 region: CASSLRIGGQPQHF. CDR3 DNA sequence: TGTGCCAGCAGCTTAAGGATTGGAGGTCAGCCCCAGCATTTT.

The chain joins TRBV7-2 to TRBJ2-1, with 9 nucleotides matching TRBD2. CDR3 length: 15 residues. The germline V gene encodes CDR1 SGHTA and CDR2 FQGNSA. With V trimmed by 1 base and J by 7 bases, 5 bases remained unmatched. Here the CDR3 DNA reads TGTGCCAGCAGCTTAGGGCTAGCGGGATTAAATGAGCAGTTCTTC. It translates to CASSLGLAGLNEQFF.

The V gene is TRBV7-2, the J gene TRBJ1-2, with a tentative D call TRBD1 (5 bases). The germline CDR1 and CDR2 sequences are SGHTA and FQGNSA. The CDR3 spans 14 residues. V lost 5 bases and J 0 bases, leaving 10 bases between the germline ends. The chain's CDR3 is CASSIGTANYGYTF. The DNA of the CDR3 is TGTGCCAGCAGCATCGGGACGGCTAACTATGGCTACACCTTC.

The V and J genes are TRBV18 and TRBJ2-3; D ambiguous. This CDR3 comprises 14 residues. The germline V and J ends were trimmed by 1 base and 1 base, with 6 bases remaining between them. CDR1 and CDR2 (germline): KGHSH, LQKENI. DNA for the CDR3: TGTGCCAGCTCACCACAGGCTGGCACAGATACGCAGTATTTT. Protein sequence: CASSPQAGTDTQYF.

The V gene is TRBV5-5, the J gene TRBJ2-3; no clear D. CDR3 size: 13 residues. The V end was cut by 0 bases, the J end by 8 bases, with 10 bases between. CDR1 is SGHKS and CDR2 is YYEKEE in the germline V gene (reference sequence). The CDR3 is CASSLAAGSTQYF. CDR3 DNA sequence: TGTGCCAGCAGCTTGGCCGCAGGCAGTACGCAGTATTTT.

The chain couples TRBV10-3 to TRBJ2-2; 9 bases fit TRBD2. Germline V CDR1 and CDR2: ENHRY, SYGVKD. J gave up 3 bases and V 5 bases, and 4 bases lay outside the gene matches. This CDR3 has 15 amino acids. CDR3 region: CAISNSGSDTGELFF. The CDR3 nucleotides are TGTGCCATCAGTAATAGCGGGAGCGACACCGGGGAGCTGTTTTTT.

The chain uses TRBV2 and TRBJ2-7; 11 nucleotides match TRBD2. There are 17 residues in the CDR3. J was trimmed by 2 bases and V by 6 bases; bases with no gene match: 12. Germline lookup yields CDR1 SNHLY and CDR2 FYNNEI. The CDR3 region has the DNA TGTGCCAGCAGGAGAATGGGGGGGACTAGCGGCACCTACGAGCAGTACTTC. Its translation is CASRRMGGTSGTYEQYF.

This clone was observed a single time. This chain connects TRBV11-2 to TRBJ2-3, with D uncertain. Between the trimmed V and J ends, which lost 1 base and 2 bases, there was a span of 19 bases. CDR1 and CDR2 (germline): SGHAT, FQNNGV. The CDR3 length is 18 residues. As DNA, the CDR3 is TGTGCCAGCAGCTTAGGCGAGCTTCATGGAGAAACCACAGATACGCAGTATTTT. This codes for CASSLGELHGETTDTQYF. Together with reference TRBV11-2 and TRBJ2-3, the CDR3 gives the full variable domain: EAGVAQSPRYKIIEKRQSVAFWCNPISGHATLYWYQQILGQGPKLLIQFQNNGVVDDSQLPKDRFSAERLKGVDSTLKIQPAKLEDSAVYLCASSLGELHGETTDTQYFGPGTRLTVL.

The chain employs TRBV6-4 and TRBJ1-1; no clear D gene. The CDR3 totals 20 residues. V was cut by 0 bases and J by 4 bases, with 27 bases left in between. Per germline, CDR1 MRHNA and CDR2 SNTAGT. The CDR3 reads CASSDSTRGLRPPLGTEAFF. The CDR3, as DNA: TGTGCCAGCAGTGACTCGACCCGAGGGTTACGGCCCCCATTGGGCACTGAAGCTTTCTTT.

The chain links TRBV7-2 to TRBJ2-5; 9 nucleotides match TRBD2. The DNA matches TRBJ2-7 better at its end, which makes the J call doubtful. Looked up from germline, CDR1 is SGHTA and CDR2 is FQGNSA. CDR3 size: 15 residues. This CDR3 reads CASSSGSGRNYEQYF. The CDR3 nucleotides are TGTGCCAGCAGCTCCGGAAGCGGGAGGAACTACGAGCAGTACTTC.